This T cell receptor beta chain came from a study of T cells in Graves' hyperthyroidism and ophthalmopathy. This clonotype was detected only a few times. Amplification yielded TCR beta CDR3 regions, with RNA transcripts as the source. HTBI primers were employed in a first-round RT-PCR of the TCR CDR3. TCRdb independently ran MiXCR on the multiplex PCR reads; one entry per CDR3 protein. The sample comprises hundreds of thousands of distinct CDR3 sequences, 12% to 15% of which are singletons, and roughly a tenth rests with the top ten. Germline values: CDR1 MNHNS, CDR2 SASEGT. CDR3 length: 17 residues. Trimming took off 2 bases at V and 5 bases at J, with 20 bases between the two ends. Hyperthyroidism was newly diagnosed in patients aged 18 to 65 (duration under 2 months).

This chain uses TRBV6-1 with TRBJ2-3; maybe TRBD2 (6 bases). The sample was blood. This TCR was recovered from a woman aged 18-29 years with Graves' hyperthyroidism. CDR3 in amino acids: CASSENIRQRAGDTQYF. CDR3 DNA sequence: TGTGCCAGCAGTGAAAACATCCGACAGAGAGCGGGAGATACGCAGTATTTT.